This T cell receptor (beta chain) was profiled in a study of identifying expanded T cells in peripheral blood. General observations from the study: Roughly two-week clone count variance significantly increased as total template count grew.

Details on this clone: Its antigen is not identified.

The length of the CDR3 is 10 residues. V shed 8 bases and J shed 5 bases, with 6 bases lying between them. CDR1 is SNHLY, CDR2 FYNNEI, per germline. Generated by immunoSEQ multiplex PCR, the TCRdb table keeps only in-frame clones and is missing some. Among approximately 100,000 clones listed, roughly nine tenths were seen once. This clonotype was obtained from a person aged 18 to 70 in good health. The rearrangement links TRBV2 to TRBJ2-5, with D maybe TRBD2 (6 bases). What was sequenced was blood. CDR3 sequence: CASGGETQYF. Written as DNA, the CDR3 is TGTGCCAGCGGGGGGGAGACCCAGTACTTC.